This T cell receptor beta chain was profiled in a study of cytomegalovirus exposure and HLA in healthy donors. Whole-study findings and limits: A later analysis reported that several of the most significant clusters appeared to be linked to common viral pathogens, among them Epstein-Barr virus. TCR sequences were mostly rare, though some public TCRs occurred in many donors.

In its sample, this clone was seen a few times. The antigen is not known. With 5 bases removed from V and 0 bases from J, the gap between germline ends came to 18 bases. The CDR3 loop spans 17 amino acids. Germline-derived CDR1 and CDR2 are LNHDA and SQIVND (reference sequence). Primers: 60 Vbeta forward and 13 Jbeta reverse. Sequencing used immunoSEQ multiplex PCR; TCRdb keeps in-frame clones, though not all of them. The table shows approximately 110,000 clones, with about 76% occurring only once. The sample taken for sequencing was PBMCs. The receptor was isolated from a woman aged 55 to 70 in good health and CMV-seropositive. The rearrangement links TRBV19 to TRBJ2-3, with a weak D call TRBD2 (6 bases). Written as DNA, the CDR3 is TGTGCCAGTAGTTCTCTCCGACTAGTCACTAGCACAGATACGCAGTATTTT. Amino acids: CASSSLRLVTSTDTQYF. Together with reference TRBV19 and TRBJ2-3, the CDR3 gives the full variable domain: DGGITQSPKYLFRKEGQNVTLSCEQNLNHDAMYWYRQDPGQGLRLIYYSQIVNDFQKGDIAEGYSVSREKKESFPLTVTSAQKNPTAFYLCASSSLRLVTSTDTQYFGPGTRLTVL.